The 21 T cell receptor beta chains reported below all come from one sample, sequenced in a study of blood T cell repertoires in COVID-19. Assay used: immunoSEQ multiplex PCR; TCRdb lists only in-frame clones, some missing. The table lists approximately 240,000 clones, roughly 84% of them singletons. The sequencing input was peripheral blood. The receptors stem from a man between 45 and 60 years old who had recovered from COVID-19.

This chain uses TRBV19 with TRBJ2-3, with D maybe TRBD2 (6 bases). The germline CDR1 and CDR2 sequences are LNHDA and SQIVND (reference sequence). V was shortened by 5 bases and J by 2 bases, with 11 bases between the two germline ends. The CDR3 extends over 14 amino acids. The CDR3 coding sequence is TGTGCCAGTAGTTGGGGGGACGTCACAGATACGCAGTATTTT. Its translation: CASSWGDVTDTQYF.

The CDR3 protein is CASSKGAGGPDTQYF. The CDR3 DNA reads as TGTGCCAGCAGCAAGGGGGCGGGAGGGCCGGATACGCAGTATTTT. The chain links TRBV2 to TRBJ2-3; 9 bases are shared with TRBD2. The CDR3 loop spans 15 amino acids. After removal of 6 bases from V and 6 bases from J, the junction contained 10 bases not matched to a gene. The V gene's germline CDR1 is SNHLY and CDR2 FYNNEI.

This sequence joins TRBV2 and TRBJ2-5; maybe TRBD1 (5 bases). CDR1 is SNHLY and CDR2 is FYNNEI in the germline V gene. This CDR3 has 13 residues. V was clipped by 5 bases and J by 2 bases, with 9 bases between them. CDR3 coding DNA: TGTGCCAGCAGTATTCAGGGACAAGAGACCCAGTACTTC. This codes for CASSIQGQETQYF.

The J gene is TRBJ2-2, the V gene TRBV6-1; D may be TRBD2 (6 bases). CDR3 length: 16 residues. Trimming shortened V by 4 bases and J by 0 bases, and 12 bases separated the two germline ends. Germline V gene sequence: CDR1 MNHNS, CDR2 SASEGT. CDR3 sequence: CASSVIGRPNTGELFF. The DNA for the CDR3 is TGTGCCAGCAGTGTAATCGGGAGACCGAACACCGGGGAGCTGTTTTTT.

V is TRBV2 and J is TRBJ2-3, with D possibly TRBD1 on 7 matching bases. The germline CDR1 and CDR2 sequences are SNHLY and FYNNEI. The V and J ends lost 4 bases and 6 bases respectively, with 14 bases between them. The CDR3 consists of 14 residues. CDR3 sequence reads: CASSARGTWDTQYF. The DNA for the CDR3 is TGTGCCAGCAGTGCCAGGGGGACTTGGGATACGCAGTATTTT.

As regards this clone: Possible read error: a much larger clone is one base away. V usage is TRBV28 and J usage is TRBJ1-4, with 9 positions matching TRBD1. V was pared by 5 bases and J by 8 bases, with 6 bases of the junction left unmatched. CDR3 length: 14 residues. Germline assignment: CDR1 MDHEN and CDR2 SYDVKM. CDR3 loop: CASSPGQGHEKLFF. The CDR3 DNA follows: TGTGCCAGCAGTCCGGGACAGGGTCACGAAAAACTGTTTTTT. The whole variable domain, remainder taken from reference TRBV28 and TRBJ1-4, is DVKVTQSSRYLVKRTGEKVFLECVQDMDHENMFWYRQDPGLGLRLIYFSYDVKMKEKGDIPEGYSVSREKKERFSLILESASTNQTSMYLCASSPGQGHEKLFFGSGTQLSVL.

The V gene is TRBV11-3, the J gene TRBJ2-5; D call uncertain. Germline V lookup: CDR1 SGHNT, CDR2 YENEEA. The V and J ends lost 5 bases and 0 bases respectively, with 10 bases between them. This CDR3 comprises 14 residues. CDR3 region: CASSPTEYQETQYF. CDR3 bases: TGTGCCAGCAGCCCAACAGAGTACCAAGAGACCCAGTACTTC.

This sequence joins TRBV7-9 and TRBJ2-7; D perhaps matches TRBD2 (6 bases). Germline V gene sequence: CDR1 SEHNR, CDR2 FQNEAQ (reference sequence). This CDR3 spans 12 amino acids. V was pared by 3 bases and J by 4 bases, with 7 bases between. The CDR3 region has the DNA TGTGCCAGCAGCTTCCGGGGGTACGAGCAGTACTTC. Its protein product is CASSFRGYEQYF.

This chain's CDR3 is CATRATGGGNTEAFF. The CDR3, as DNA: TGTGCCACCAGAGCGACAGGGGGAGGGAACACTGAAGCTTTCTTT. The chain is built from TRBV24-1 and TRBJ1-1, with TRBD1 matching over 9 bases. Looked up from germline, CDR1 is KGHDR and CDR2 is SFDVKD. The V gene end was trimmed by 7 bases and the J gene end by 1 base; junction bases not matched to a gene: 6. This CDR3 is 15 amino acids long.

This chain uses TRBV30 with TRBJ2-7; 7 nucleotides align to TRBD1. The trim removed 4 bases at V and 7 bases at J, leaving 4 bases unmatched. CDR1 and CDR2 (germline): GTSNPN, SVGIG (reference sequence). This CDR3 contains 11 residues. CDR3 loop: CAWTDRREQYF. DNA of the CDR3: TGTGCCTGGACGGACAGGCGGGAGCAGTACTTC.

The CDR3 DNA sequence: TGTGCCAGCAGTACCGCAGCGGGAAAGAGAGATACGCAGTATTTT. Encoded protein: CASSTAAGKRDTQYF. The chain couples TRBV28 to TRBJ2-3; 7 nucleotides align to TRBD2. J gave up 5 bases and V 5 bases, and 10 bases lay outside the gene matches. Germline V lookup: CDR1 MDHEN, CDR2 SYDVKM. The CDR3 extends over 15 amino acids. The full variable domain, completed using reference TRBV28 and TRBJ2-3, is DVKVTQSSRYLVKRTGEKVFLECVQDMDHENMFWYRQDPGLGLRLIYFSYDVKMKEKGDIPEGYSVSREKKERFSLILESASTNQTSMYLCASSTAAGKRDTQYFGPGTRLTVL.

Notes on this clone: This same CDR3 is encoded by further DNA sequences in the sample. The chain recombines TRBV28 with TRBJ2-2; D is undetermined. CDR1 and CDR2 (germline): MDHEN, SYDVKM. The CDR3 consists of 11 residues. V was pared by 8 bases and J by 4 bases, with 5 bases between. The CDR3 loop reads CASSLTGELFF. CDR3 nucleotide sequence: TGTGCCAGCTCCCTCACCGGGGAGCTGTTTTTT.

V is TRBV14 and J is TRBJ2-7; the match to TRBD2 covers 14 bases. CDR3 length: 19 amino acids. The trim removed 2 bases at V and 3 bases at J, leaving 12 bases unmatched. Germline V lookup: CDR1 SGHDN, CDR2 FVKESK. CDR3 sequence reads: CASSQNPGLAGARLYEQYF. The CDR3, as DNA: TGTGCCAGCAGCCAAAACCCGGGACTAGCGGGAGCCCGCCTCTACGAGCAGTACTTC. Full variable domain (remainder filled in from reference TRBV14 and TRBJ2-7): EAGVTQFPSHSVIEKGQTVTLRCDPISGHDNLYWYRRVMGKEIKFLLHFVKESKQDESGMPNNRFLAERTGGTYSTLKVQPAELEDSGVYFCASSQNPGLAGARLYEQYFGPGTRLTVT.

Here the CDR3 DNA reads TGTGCCAGCAGTATAAACAGGGGGAATTCACCCCTCCACTTT. This sequence encodes CASSINRGNSPLHF. V gene TRBV28 combines with J gene TRBJ1-6, with 8 bases lining up with TRBD1. CDR1 and CDR2 from the germline V gene are MDHEN and SYDVKM. The J segment lost 7 bases and the V segment lost 5 bases, leaving 4 bases of the junction unmatched. The CDR3 sequence is 14 residues long.

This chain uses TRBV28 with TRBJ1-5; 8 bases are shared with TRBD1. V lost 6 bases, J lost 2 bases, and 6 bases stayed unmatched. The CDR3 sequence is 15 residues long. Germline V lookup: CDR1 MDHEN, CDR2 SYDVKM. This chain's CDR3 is CASRDGQGGNQPQHF. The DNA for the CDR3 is TGTGCCAGCAGGGACGGACAGGGAGGCAATCAGCCCCAGCATTTT.

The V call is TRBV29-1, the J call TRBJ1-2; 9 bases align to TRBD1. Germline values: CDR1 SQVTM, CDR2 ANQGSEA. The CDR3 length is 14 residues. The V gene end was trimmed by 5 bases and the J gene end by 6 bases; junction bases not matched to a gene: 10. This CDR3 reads CSVSPGTGWDGYTF. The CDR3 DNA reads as TGCAGCGTTTCGCCCGGGACAGGGTGGGATGGCTACACCTTC.

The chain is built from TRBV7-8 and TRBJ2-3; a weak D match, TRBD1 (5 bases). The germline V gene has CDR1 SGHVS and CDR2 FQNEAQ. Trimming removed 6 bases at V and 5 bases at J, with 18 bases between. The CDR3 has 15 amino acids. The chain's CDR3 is CASSIDRLVQDTQYF. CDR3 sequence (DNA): TGTGCCAGCAGTATCGACAGATTGGTGCAAGATACGCAGTATTTT.

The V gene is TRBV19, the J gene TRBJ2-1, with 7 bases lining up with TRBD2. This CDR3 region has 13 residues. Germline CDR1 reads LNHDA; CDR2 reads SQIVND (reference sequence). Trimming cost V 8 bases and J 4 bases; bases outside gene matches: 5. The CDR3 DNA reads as TGTGCCAGTTGGCTAGCGGAATACAATGAGCAGTTCTTC. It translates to CASWLAEYNEQFF.

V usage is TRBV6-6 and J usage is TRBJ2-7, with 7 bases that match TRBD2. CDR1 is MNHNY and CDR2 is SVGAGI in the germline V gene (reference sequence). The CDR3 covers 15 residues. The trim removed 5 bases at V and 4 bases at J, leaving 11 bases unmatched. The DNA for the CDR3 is TGTGCCAGCAGTAAGGGACTACCCGATGATTACGAGCAGTACTTC. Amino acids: CASSKGLPDDYEQYF.

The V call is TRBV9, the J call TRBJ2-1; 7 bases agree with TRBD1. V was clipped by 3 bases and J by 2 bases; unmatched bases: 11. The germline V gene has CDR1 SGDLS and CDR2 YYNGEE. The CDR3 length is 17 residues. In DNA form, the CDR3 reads TGTGCCAGCAGCGGAAACACAAGGGGGCAGACCTACAATGAGCAGTTCTTC. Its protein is CASSGNTRGQTYNEQFF.

This CDR3 is CAWSFIRDSLFSGNTIYF. As DNA, the CDR3 is TGTGCCTGGAGTTTCATCCGGGACAGCCTCTTCTCTGGAAACACCATATATTTT. The J gene is TRBJ1-3, the V gene TRBV30; 7 bases align to TRBD1. The CDR3 has 18 amino acids. V was clipped by 2 bases and J by 0 bases; unmatched bases: 13. CDR1 is GTSNPN, CDR2 SVGIG, per germline (reference sequence).